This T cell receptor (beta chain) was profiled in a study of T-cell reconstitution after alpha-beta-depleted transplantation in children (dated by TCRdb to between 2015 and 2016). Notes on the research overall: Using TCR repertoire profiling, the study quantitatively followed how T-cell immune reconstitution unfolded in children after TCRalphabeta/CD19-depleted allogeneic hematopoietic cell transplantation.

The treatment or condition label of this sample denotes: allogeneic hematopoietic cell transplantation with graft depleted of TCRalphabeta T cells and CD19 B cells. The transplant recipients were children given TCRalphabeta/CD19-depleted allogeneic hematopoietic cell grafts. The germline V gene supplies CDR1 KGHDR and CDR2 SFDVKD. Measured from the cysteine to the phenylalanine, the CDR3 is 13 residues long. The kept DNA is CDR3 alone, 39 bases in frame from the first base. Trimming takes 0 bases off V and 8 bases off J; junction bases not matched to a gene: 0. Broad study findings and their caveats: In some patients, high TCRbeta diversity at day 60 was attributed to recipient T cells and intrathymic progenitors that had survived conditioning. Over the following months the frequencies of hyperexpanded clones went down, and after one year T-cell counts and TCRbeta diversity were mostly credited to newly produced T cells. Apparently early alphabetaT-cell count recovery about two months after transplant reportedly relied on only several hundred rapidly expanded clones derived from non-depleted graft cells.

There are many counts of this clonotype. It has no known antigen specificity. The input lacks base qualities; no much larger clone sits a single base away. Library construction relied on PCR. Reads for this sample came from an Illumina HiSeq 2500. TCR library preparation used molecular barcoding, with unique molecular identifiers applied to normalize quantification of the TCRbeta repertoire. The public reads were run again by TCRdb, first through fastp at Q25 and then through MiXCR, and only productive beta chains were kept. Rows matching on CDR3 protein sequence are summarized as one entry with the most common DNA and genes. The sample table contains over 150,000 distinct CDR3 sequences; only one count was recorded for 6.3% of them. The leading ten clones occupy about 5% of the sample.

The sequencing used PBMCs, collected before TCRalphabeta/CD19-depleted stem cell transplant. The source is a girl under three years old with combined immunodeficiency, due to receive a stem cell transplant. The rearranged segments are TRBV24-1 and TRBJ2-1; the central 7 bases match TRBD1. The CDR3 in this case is CATSDLRGHEQFF. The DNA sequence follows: TGTGCCACCAGTGATTTGAGGGGGCATGAGCAGTTCTTC.